The clone carrying this T cell receptor beta chain was seen at least ten times. This specimen belongs to a study of T cells in Graves' hyperthyroidism and ophthalmopathy. Amplified regions were TCR beta CDR3 sequences from RNA transcripts. An initial round of RT-PCR targeting the TCR CDR3 relied on the HTBI primer set. Each CDR3 protein is one row after TCRdb ran MiXCR on the multiplex PCR reads. Among about 640,000 distinct CDR3 sequences, less than 25% were seen once, and the ten largest hold under 35%. The receptor comes from a man between 25 and 39 years old with Graves' ophthalmopathy. Source material: blood.

This chain's CDR3 is CASSSVREGIEQYF. Written as DNA, the CDR3 is TGCGCCAGCAGCTCGGTCCGGGAGGGAATCGAGCAGTACTTC. This sequence joins TRBV5-1 and TRBJ2-7; TRBD2 matches at 8 bases. The CDR3 has 14 amino acids. The J segment lost 6 bases and the V segment lost 3 bases, leaving 8 bases of the junction unmatched. Germline V lookup: CDR1 SGHRS, CDR2 YFSETQ.